The table lists the clone carrying this T cell receptor (beta chain) with many counts. This entry is derived from a study of human T cells and chemical hapten exposure. After removal of 1 base from V and 10 bases from J, the junction contained 7 bases not matched to a gene. The germline V gene encodes CDR1 SEHNR and CDR2 FQNEAQ (reference sequence). The CDR3 consists of 15 residues. Time point in this sample: patch test 1, 2 weeks after DPC sensitization. The sample's treatment: therapeutic diphenylcyclopropenone sensitization with weekly scalp DPC. Unfractionated whole blood served as the source for total RNA extraction. TCRdb processed the RACE reads anew with MiXCR; each CDR3 protein has one entry. The sample includes about 120,000 distinct CDR3 sequences, roughly 12% of them seen just once.

The sequence derives from a woman between 45 and 60 years old with alopecia areata. Some clones in this sample may be carry-over from other donors' samples. This chain connects TRBV7-9 to TRBJ2-1, with 10 nucleotides matching TRBD1. The sequencing here drew on whole blood, taken in connection with sensitization to the hapten diphenylcyclopropenone (DPC). The CDR3 DNA reads TGTGCCAGCAGCTTAGTAGACAGGGGGCGCGACGAGCAGTTCTTC. It encodes CASSLVDRGRDEQFF.